The sequence of this TCR beta chain was determined in a study of yellow fever vaccine responses in identical twins (dated by TCRdb to about 2018). About the investigation overall: In the study, vaccine-responding T cell clones were precisely tracked in identical twins.

The V and J ends are trimmed by 5 bases and 4 bases, leaving 17 bases between them. Sequences SEHNR (CDR1) and FQNEAQ (CDR2) are obtained from the germline V gene (reference sequence). Inclusive of the bounding cysteine and phenylalanine, the CDR3 is 15 residues long. The CDR3 DNA has 45 bases and is translated from base 1. Libraries came from RT-PCR. Instrument used: Illumina HiSeq 2500. TCRdb's own reprocessing of the public reads used fastp at Q25 and MiXCR and kept productive beta chains. Rows matching on CDR3 protein sequence are summarized as one entry with the most common DNA and genes. The sample yields about 920 distinct CDR3 sequences; over 60% were counted once. The ten largest clones represent roughly 14% of the sample. The research as a whole found: According to the authors, the vaccine-induced T cell response in identical twins seemed to be partly convergent and partly specific to each individual.

Comments on this clonotype: Its antigen remains undetermined. The sample holds no much larger clone one base away, and base qualities are not on file.

The chain is assembled from TRBV7-9 and TRBJ2-5; TRBD2 might be the D gene, on 5 matching bases. Sequences were derived from T cells from blood (PBMCs), unsorted or a sorted subset (not recorded which), sampled before or after yellow fever vaccination (not recorded which). This receptor was obtained from a female donor who received the yellow fever vaccine. The CDR3 in this case is CASSRTQGFVETQYF. Here is the DNA: TGTGCCAGCAGCAGGACTCAAGGATTCGTAGAGACCCAGTACTTC.